Listed below are T cell receptor beta chains from one sample, sequenced in a study of blood T cell repertoires in COVID-19. Assay: immunoSEQ multiplex PCR; the TCRdb copy retains only in-frame clones and omits some. This table holds roughly 97,000 clones, around four fifths found once. The sample consisted of peripheral blood. The receptors originated from an older man with acute or convalescent COVID-19. Each CDR3 is given with its conserved first and last residue. The order of the fields is D gene, V gene, J gene, clone size, CDR3 protein, CDR3 DNA. The D gene is left open where the match is weak. Not all rows give a size; the values are once, few, many and, for expanded clones, a class.

d_call: NA; v_call: TRBV5-6; j_call: TRBJ2-1; clone_size: NA; cdr3_aa: CASSFFDKYNEQFF; cdr3_nt: TGTGCCAGCAGCTTTTTCGACAAATACAATGAGCAGTTCTTC
d_call: TRBD1; v_call: TRBV7-2; j_call: TRBJ1-1; clone_size: NA; cdr3_aa: CASSGQGARTEAFF; cdr3_nt: TGTGCCAGCAGCGGACAGGGGGCGAGGACTGAAGCTTTCTTT
d_call: TRBD2; v_call: TRBV11-3; j_call: TRBJ2-3; clone_size: once; cdr3_aa: CASSFGGRGTDTQYF; cdr3_nt: TGTGCCAGCAGCTTTGGCGGGAGGGGGACAGATACGCAGTATTTT
d_call: NA; v_call: TRBV7-9; j_call: TRBJ2-7; clone_size: NA; cdr3_aa: CASDPGARAYEQYF; cdr3_nt: TGTGCCAGCGACCCGGGTGCCAGGGCCTACGAGCAGTACTTC
d_call: TRBD1; v_call: TRBV18; j_call: TRBJ1-1; clone_size: NA; cdr3_aa: CASSTGENTEAFF; cdr3_nt: TGTGCCAGCTCAACAGGGGAGAACACTGAAGCTTTCTTT
d_call: NA; v_call: TRBV6-4; j_call: TRBJ1-2; clone_size: NA; cdr3_aa: CASSAEGSYGYTF; cdr3_nt: TGTGCCAGCAGTGCAGAGGGTTCCTATGGCTACACCTTC
d_call: NA; v_call: TRBV19; j_call: TRBJ2-3; clone_size: NA; cdr3_aa: CASSSGPSTDTQYF; cdr3_nt: TGTGCCAGTAGCAGCGGACCGAGCACAGATACGCAGTATTTT
d_call: TRBD1; v_call: TRBV9; j_call: TRBJ2-1; clone_size: NA; cdr3_aa: CASSVGDRVDYNEQFF; cdr3_nt: TGTGCCAGCAGCGTAGGGGACAGGGTGGACTACAATGAGCAGTTCTTC
d_call: TRBD2; v_call: TRBV19; j_call: TRBJ2-2; clone_size: NA; cdr3_aa: CASSMLASGTYGELFF; cdr3_nt: TGTGCCAGTAGTATGCTAGCTAGCGGGACGTACGGGGAGCTGTTTTTT
d_call: NA; v_call: TRBV24-1; j_call: TRBJ2-2; clone_size: NA; cdr3_aa: CATSVFPGELFF; cdr3_nt: TGTGCCACCAGTGTCTTCCCCGGGGAGCTGTTTTTT
d_call: NA; v_call: TRBV30; j_call: TRBJ2-5; clone_size: NA; cdr3_aa: CAWSSTGLPLQETQYF; cdr3_nt: TGTGCCTGGAGTTCCACAGGGCTCCCATTACAAGAGACCCAGTACTTC
d_call: TRBD2; v_call: TRBV27; j_call: TRBJ2-5; clone_size: once; cdr3_aa: CASSWGGSRETQYF; cdr3_nt: TGTGCCAGCAGTTGGGGCGGGAGCCGGGAGACCCAGTACTTC
d_call: NA; v_call: TRBV5-4; j_call: TRBJ1-6; clone_size: NA; cdr3_aa: CASSLDRDNSPLHF; cdr3_nt: TGTGCCAGCAGCCTGGACAGAGATAATTCACCCCTCCACTTT
d_call: NA; v_call: TRBV12-3/TRBV12-4; j_call: TRBJ2-5; clone_size: NA; cdr3_aa: CASSQVQETQYF; cdr3_nt: TGTGCCAGCAGCCAGGTTCAAGAGACCCAGTACTTC
d_call: NA; v_call: TRBV27; j_call: TRBJ1-1; clone_size: NA; cdr3_aa: CASSSQPTVNTEAFF; cdr3_nt: TGTGCCAGCAGTTCGCAGCCCACAGTGAACACTGAAGCTTTCTTT
d_call: NA; v_call: TRBV10-2; j_call: TRBJ2-7; clone_size: NA; cdr3_aa: CASSLKEGGLNYEQYF; cdr3_nt: TGCGCCAGCAGTCTAAAGGAGGGTGGACTAAACTACGAGCAGTACTTC
d_call: NA; v_call: TRBV29-1; j_call: TRBJ2-7; clone_size: once; cdr3_aa: CSVVQGLNEQYF; cdr3_nt: TGCAGCGTTGTTCAGGGGCTTAACGAGCAGTACTTC
d_call: TRBD1; v_call: TRBV18; j_call: TRBJ1-5; clone_size: NA; cdr3_aa: CASSPPGTGGNQPQHF; cdr3_nt: TGTGCCAGCTCACCTCCCGGGACAGGGGGCAATCAGCCCCAGCATTTT
d_call: TRBD2; v_call: TRBV27; j_call: TRBJ2-1; clone_size: once; cdr3_aa: CASSFSVTSGNDEQFF; cdr3_nt: TGTGCCAGCAGTTTTTCTGTGACTAGCGGAAACGATGAGCAGTTCTTC
d_call: NA; v_call: TRBV18; j_call: TRBJ1-4; clone_size: NA; cdr3_aa: CASSPQAGHEKLFF; cdr3_nt: TGTGCCAGCTCACCACAGGCAGGGCATGAAAAACTGTTTTTT
d_call: NA; v_call: TRBV7-7; j_call: TRBJ2-1; clone_size: once; cdr3_aa: CASSLVDLVGAVKFF; cdr3_nt: TGTGCTAGCAGCTTAGTGGATCTAGTGGGGGCAGTAAAGTTCTTC
d_call: TRBD1; v_call: TRBV14; j_call: TRBJ1-2; clone_size: few; cdr3_aa: CASSQTSGTGYGYTF; cdr3_nt: TGTGCCAGCAGCCAAACATCCGGGACAGGATATGGCTACACCTTC
d_call: NA; v_call: TRBV11-1; j_call: TRBJ1-4; clone_size: NA; cdr3_aa: CASSRRVREKLFF; cdr3_nt: TGTGCCAGCAGCCGCAGGGTACGGGAAAAACTGTTTTTT
d_call: TRBD2; v_call: TRBV11-2; j_call: TRBJ2-3; clone_size: NA; cdr3_aa: CASSITSGGASDTQYF; cdr3_nt: TGTGCCAGCAGCATTACTAGCGGGGGGGCCTCGGATACGCAGTATTTT
d_call: TRBD2; v_call: TRBV7-9; j_call: TRBJ2-3; clone_size: NA; cdr3_aa: CASSLGAGVGADTQYF; cdr3_nt: TGTGCCAGCAGCTTAGGAGCGGGAGTGGGCGCAGATACGCAGTATTTT
d_call: TRBD2; v_call: TRBV5-1; j_call: TRBJ2-5; clone_size: NA; cdr3_aa: CASSPSSGGVGETQYF; cdr3_nt: TGCGCCAGCAGCCCCTCTAGCGGGGGCGTGGGGGAGACCCAGTACTTC
d_call: TRBD1; v_call: TRBV3-1/TRBV3-2; j_call: TRBJ1-5; clone_size: NA; cdr3_aa: CASSSGQGAYQPQHF; cdr3_nt: TGTGCCAGCAGCAGCGGCCAGGGGGCGTATCAGCCCCAGCATTTT
d_call: TRBD1; v_call: TRBV28; j_call: TRBJ2-1; clone_size: NA; cdr3_aa: CASRGGTGLYNEQFF; cdr3_nt: TGTGCCAGCAGGGGGGGGACAGGGCTTTACAATGAGCAGTTCTTC
d_call: TRBD1; v_call: TRBV9; j_call: TRBJ1-2; clone_size: few; cdr3_aa: CASSVGTGLNGYTF; cdr3_nt: TGTGCCAGCAGCGTAGGGACAGGGCTGAACGGCTACACCTTC
d_call: NA; v_call: TRBV12-3/TRBV12-4; j_call: TRBJ2-3; clone_size: NA; cdr3_aa: CASSLGAQDTQYF; cdr3_nt: TGTGCCAGCAGTTTGGGAGCACAAGATACGCAGTATTTT
d_call: TRBD2; v_call: TRBV7-2; j_call: TRBJ2-4; clone_size: once; cdr3_aa: CASSEGLAGAKNIQYF; cdr3_nt: TGTGCCAGCAGCGAAGGACTAGCGGGAGCCAAAAACATTCAGTACTTC
d_call: NA; v_call: TRBV29-1; j_call: TRBJ2-7; clone_size: once; cdr3_aa: CSVEDSKYSSYEQYF; cdr3_nt: TGCAGCGTTGAAGATAGTAAGTACAGCTCCTACGAGCAGTACTTC
d_call: NA; v_call: TRBV12-3/TRBV12-4; j_call: TRBJ1-2; clone_size: NA; cdr3_aa: CASSFAADYGYTF; cdr3_nt: TGTGCCAGCAGTTTTGCGGCAGATTATGGCTACACCTTC
d_call: NA; v_call: TRBV23-1; j_call: TRBJ1-2; clone_size: NA; cdr3_aa: CASFPPRVAWGYTF; cdr3_nt: TGCGCCAGCTTTCCCCCCCGCGTTGCTTGGGGCTACACCTTC
d_call: TRBD1; v_call: TRBV30; j_call: TRBJ2-7; clone_size: NA; cdr3_aa: CAWSVGSAGGGF; cdr3_nt: TGTGCCTGGAGTGTCGGCTCGGCAGGGGGCGGTTTC
d_call: NA; v_call: TRBV7-2; j_call: TRBJ2-1; clone_size: NA; cdr3_aa: CASSSRTGSYNEQFF; cdr3_nt: TGTGCCAGCAGCTCCCGGACTGGGTCCTACAATGAGCAGTTCTTC
d_call: NA; v_call: TRBV29-1; j_call: TRBJ1-3; clone_size: once; cdr3_aa: CSVLQNSGNTIYF; cdr3_nt: TGCAGCGTCCTACAGAACTCTGGAAACACCATATATTTT
d_call: NA; v_call: TRBV2; j_call: TRBJ1-5; clone_size: NA; cdr3_aa: CASSDQEYSNQPQHF; cdr3_nt: TGTGCCAGCAGTGATCAGGAATATAGCAATCAGCCCCAGCATTTT
d_call: NA; v_call: TRBV2; j_call: TRBJ1-5; clone_size: NA; cdr3_aa: CASSADNSNQPQHF; cdr3_nt: TGTGCCAGCAGTGCAGATAATAGCAATCAGCCCCAGCATTTT